These 5 T cell receptor beta chains share one sample of origin, sequenced in a study of blood T cell repertoires in COVID-19. Assay used: immunoSEQ multiplex PCR; TCRdb lists only in-frame clones, some missing. The sample shows approximately 300,000 clones, roughly 90% of them seen only once. Sequenced sample: peripheral blood. These receptor sequences come from a woman aged 30 to 39 with COVID-19, enrolled during active disease.

The chain employs TRBV5-1 and TRBJ1-4; 8 bases are a match to TRBD1. CDR1 is SGHRS, CDR2 YFSETQ, per germline. The CDR3 is 15 amino acids. V shed 5 bases, J shed 8 bases, and the junction held 11 bases outside the gene matches. CDR3 loop: CASRLGDRTREKLFF. In nucleotides, the CDR3 is TGCGCCAGCAGATTAGGGGACAGGACGCGAGAAAAACTGTTTTTT.

V gene TRBV27 combines with J gene TRBJ2-2; 9 bases agree with TRBD1. J was trimmed by 7 bases and V by 6 bases; bases with no gene match: 12. Germline values: CDR1 MNHEY, CDR2 SMNVEV (reference sequence). This CDR3 contains 16 residues. The CDR3 loop reads CASSRGYRGQGGELFF. The CDR3 DNA follows: TGTGCCAGCAGCCGGGGGTACAGGGGGCAAGGCGGGGAGCTGTTTTTT.

With respect to this clone: Other DNA sequences from this sample encode an identical CDR3 as well. The rearrangement uses TRBV30 and TRBJ1-1; D gene unclear. Trimming cost V 5 bases and J 1 base, with 5 bases left between them. CDR3 length equals 11 residues. Germline V lookup: CDR1 GTSNPN, CDR2 SVGIG (reference sequence). The CDR3 DNA reads TGTGCCTGGGCAGGGAACACTGAAGCTTTCTTT. Translating gives CAWAGNTEAFF.

For the CDR3, the DNA is TGTGCCAGCAGCTTAGGAGCCGCGGCAGATACGCAGTATTTT. Protein sequence: CASSLGAAADTQYF. The J gene is TRBJ2-3, the V gene TRBV7-2; no definite D call. The germline CDR1 and CDR2 sequences are SGHTA and FQGNSA. The germline V and J ends were trimmed by 1 base and 4 bases, with 9 bases remaining between them. The CDR3 runs to 14 residues.

The gene calls are TRBV7-6 and TRBJ2-7, with 9 bases fitting TRBD1. Germline CDR1 is SGHVS and CDR2 is FNYEAQ. After removal of 0 bases from V and 2 bases from J, the junction contained 5 bases not matched to a gene. The CDR3 length is 16 residues. CDR3 DNA: TGTGCCAGCAGCTTAGCGGGACAGGGAGTCACCTACGAGCAGTACTTC. Encoded protein: CASSLAGQGVTYEQYF.